Following are 17 T cell receptor beta chains from one sample sequenced in a study of regulatory T cells in long-lasting Graves disease. Time point: newly diagnosed GD, antithyroid drugs for less than 3 months. The TCR library was made from RNA extracted from PBMCs. Building the TCR beta libraries relied on iRepertoire HTBI primers, and CDR3 regions underwent Arm-PCR. TCRdb recomputed calls from the multiplex PCR reads with MiXCR, one row per CDR3 protein. The repertoire has over 500,000 distinct CDR3 sequences, about 16% of them found once; the top ten carry about 17%. This same sample was also part of a study on T cells in Graves' hyperthyroidism and ophthalmopathy.

The sequenced sample was peripheral blood mononuclear cells (PBMCs), obtained at new diagnosis, from a patient treated with antithyroid drugs. These receptors were obtained from a woman in her 30s with Graves disease.

This clonotype was detected ten times or more. V and J are TRBV7-8 and TRBJ1-1; D is possibly TRBD1 (6 bases). This CDR3 region has 15 residues. The V gene lost 0 bases and the J gene lost 0 bases, with 8 bases spanning the gap. In germline, CDR1 is SGHVS, CDR2 FQNEAQ. This CDR3 is CASSLAGHLNTEAFF. The CDR3 nucleotides read TGTGCCAGCAGCTTAGCGGGACACCTGAACACTGAAGCTTTCTTT. Full variable domain (outside the CDR3, taken from reference TRBV7-8 and TRBJ1-1): GAGVSQSPRYKVAKRGQDVALRCDPISGHVSLFWYQQALGQGPEFLTYFQNEAQLDKSGLPSDRFFAERPEGSVSTLKIQRTQQEDSAVYLCASSLAGHLNTEAFFGQGTRLTVV.

The V call is TRBV3-1, the J call TRBJ1-6, with a tentative D call TRBD1 (6 bases). CDR3 size: 17 residues. Looked up from germline, CDR1 is LGHDT and CDR2 is YNNKEL (reference sequence). Deletions cut 2 bases from V and 7 bases from J, with 18 bases between. This CDR3 is CASSQTVTGRPNSPLHF. The CDR3 region has the DNA TGTGCCAGCAGCCAAACCGTAACAGGGCGTCCCAATTCACCCCTCCACTTT. Drawing the rest from reference TRBV3-1 and TRBJ1-6, the complete variable domain is DTAVSQTPKYLVTQMGNDKSIKCEQNLGHDTMYWYKQDSKKFLKIMFSYNNKELIINETVPNRFSPKSPDKAHLNLHINSLELGDSAVYFCASSQTVTGRPNSPLHFGNGTRLTVT.

This clonotype was found many times. A junction end diverges from the germline sequence, so it may reflect a read error. The rearrangement uses TRBV7-2 and TRBJ2-7; no reliable D call. CDR3 length equals 11 residues. Per germline, CDR1 SGHTA and CDR2 FQGNSA. The CDR3 nucleotides read TGTGCCAGCAGCTTATACGCAGGTATTCACTTC. This encodes CASSLYAGIHF.

This clonotype was observed at least ten times. CDR3 region: CASSYFTAGEQFF. As DNA, the CDR3 is TGTGCCAGCAGCTACTTCACAGCGGGTGAGCAGTTCTTC. The chain joins TRBV7-3 to TRBJ2-1, with D possibly TRBD2 on 6 matching bases. CDR1 is SGHTA and CDR2 is FQGTGA in the germline V gene. Trimming removed 4 bases at V and 9 bases at J, with 13 bases between. This CDR3 is 13 amino acids long.

In this sample, this clonotype turned up a few times. In DNA, the CDR3 is TGTGCCAGCAGCGTAGGATGGGGAAATAAATACAATGAGCAGTTCTTC. It translates to CASSVGWGNKYNEQFF. V gene TRBV9 combines with J gene TRBJ2-1; no definite D call. The CDR3 consists of 16 residues. The germline V gene has CDR1 SGDLS and CDR2 YYNGEE. V was pared by 0 bases and J by 4 bases, with 14 bases between. Based on the CDR3 plus reference TRBV9 and TRBJ2-1, the full variable domain is DSGVTQTPKHLITATGQRVTLRCSPRSGDLSVYWYQQSLDQGLQFLIQYYNGEERAKGNILERFSAQQFPDLHSELNLSSLELGDSALYFCASSVGWGNKYNEQFFGPGTRLTVL.

This clonotype was picked up a small number of times. V usage is TRBV10-1 and J usage is TRBJ2-7, with TRBD2 matching 12 bases. CDR1 and CDR2 from the germline V gene are WNHNN and SYGVQD (reference sequence). The CDR3 runs 16 residues. The V and J ends lost 4 bases and 3 bases, in that order; junction bases with no gene match: 7. CDR3 residues: CASSALTSGGLYEQYF. CDR3 nucleotide sequence: TGCGCCAGCAGTGCCCTGACTAGCGGGGGCCTCTACGAGCAGTACTTC.

This clonotype was detected only once. Given a much more abundant clone one base away, this may be a read error. The gene calls are TRBV6-2 or TRBV6-3 and TRBJ1-2, with 7 bases fitting TRBD1. Looked up from germline, CDR1 is MNHEY and CDR2 is SVGEGT. The V segment lost 0 bases and the J segment 4 bases; nucleotides outside the gene matches: 5. There are 15 residues in the CDR3. CDR3: CASSYSGTVVYGYTF. The CDR3 DNA is TGTGCCAGCAGTTACTCGGGGACAGTGGTCTATGGCTACACCTTC.

This rearrangement joins TRBV7-2 to TRBJ1-3, with D possibly matching TRBD1 (6 bases). Trimming cost V 5 bases and J 5 bases, with 10 bases left between them. This CDR3 comprises 13 residues. The V gene's germline CDR1 is SGHTA and CDR2 FQGNSA. CDR3 DNA: TGTGCCAGCAGCCAGGGGACCCGAAACACCATATATTTT. Its translation is CASSQGTRNTIYF. The variable domain in full, completed from reference TRBV7-2 and TRBJ1-3, reads GAGVSQSPSNKVTEKGKDVELRCDPISGHTALYWYRQSLGQGLEFLIYFQGNSAPDKSGLPSDRFSAERTGGSVSTLTIQRTQQEDSAVYLCASSQGTRNTIYFGEGSWLTVV.

This clonotype was observed at least ten times. The gene calls are TRBV7-3 and TRBJ1-2; 7 nucleotides match TRBD1. Germline CDR1 reads SGHTA; CDR2 reads FQGTGA. There are 14 residues in the CDR3. V lost 8 bases and J lost 0; bases outside the gene matches: 6. CDR3 sequence: CASAWDSSNYGYTF. CDR3 sequence (DNA): TGTGCCAGCGCTTGGGACAGCTCTAACTATGGCTACACCTTC.

The chain is built from TRBV30 and TRBJ1-1, with 8 positions matching TRBD1. This CDR3 spans 15 amino acids. Germline assignment: CDR1 GTSNPN and CDR2 SVGIG (reference sequence). V lost 5 bases and J lost 3; bases outside the gene matches: 11. CDR3 amino acids: CAWSLPGQGYTEAFF. CDR3 sequence (DNA): TGTGCCTGGTCCCTTCCAGGACAGGGATACACTGAAGCTTTCTTT.

The chain couples TRBV30 to TRBJ1-4; 12 nucleotides line up with TRBD1. Unmatched junction bases numbered 17, after V lost 7 bases and J lost 8 bases. CDR1 is GTSNPN and CDR2 is SVGIG in the germline V gene (reference sequence). The CDR3 contains 17 residues. Here the CDR3 DNA reads TGTGCCTCAAACCCTGGGGACAGGGGGCCGGTTTGGGAAAAACTGTTTTTT. Translating gives CASNPGDRGPVWEKLFF.

This clonotype was counted ten times or more. The rearrangement uses TRBV11-1 and TRBJ2-5, with TRBD1 as a possible D gene (5 bases). Deletions cut 4 bases from V and 5 bases from J, with 14 bases between. The CDR3 has 14 residues. Germline loops: CDR1 SGHAT, CDR2 FQDESV (reference sequence). The CDR3 bases are TGTGCCAGCAGCTCTCTACAGGATTCGGAGACCCAGTACTTC. Encoded protein: CASSSLQDSETQYF.

The chain is built from TRBV19 and TRBJ1-3, with unresolved D. Germline V CDR1 and CDR2: LNHDA, SQIVND (reference sequence). This CDR3 contains 12 residues. Trimming removed 3 bases at V and 8 bases at J, with 8 bases between. The CDR3 here is CASSITEDTIYF. The CDR3 region has the DNA TGTGCCAGTAGTATCACGGAGGACACCATATATTTT.

The chain has TRBV27 and TRBJ2-7; D perhaps matches TRBD1 (6 bases). CDR3 size: 17 residues. Per germline, CDR1 MNHEY and CDR2 SMNVEV (reference sequence). V was shortened by 0 bases and J by 3 bases, with 18 bases between the two germline ends. The CDR3 nucleotides are TGTGCCAGCAGTTTATCGACGGACAGTCAAGGGAGCTACGAGCAGTACTTC. This encodes CASSLSTDSQGSYEQYF.

This clonotype has just a few counts. J is TRBJ1-6 and V is TRBV20-1, with 9 bases lining up with TRBD1. The length of the CDR3 is 17 residues. Germline V gene data show CDR1 as DFQATT and CDR2 as SNEGSKA (reference sequence). V shed 4 bases and J 10 bases; nucleotides not matched to a gene: 17. The CDR3 nucleotides are TGCAGTGCTACCGGGACAGGGATAGGTCAGGTGCGGTCACCCCTCCACTTT. This translates into CSATGTGIGQVRSPLHF.

In its sample, this clonotype was seen many times. The CDR3 region is CASRLRRMNTEAFF. CDR3 coding DNA: TGTGCCAGCAGGCTCAGGCGTATGAACACTGAAGCTTTCTTT. This chain links TRBV2 with TRBJ1-1; D gene unclear. Per the germline V gene, CDR1 is SNHLY and CDR2 is FYNNEI. There are 14 residues in the CDR3. V was cut by 6 bases and J by 0 bases, with 11 bases left in between.

The V and J genes are TRBV7-9 and TRBJ2-3; either TRBD1 or TRBD2 may fit D (6 bases each). From germline, CDR1 is SEHNR and CDR2 FQNEAQ (reference sequence). CDR3 length equals 15 residues. With 5 bases removed from V and 4 bases from J, the gap between germline ends came to 16 bases. The CDR3 DNA reads TGTGCCAGCAGCCCCCTAGGGGGGCCCGCAGATACGCAGTATTTT. Translation gives CASSPLGGPADTQYF.